These T cell receptor beta chains were read from a single sample in a study of CD8 T cells in ankylosing spondylitis. TCRdb used MiXCR to reprocess the 5' RACE reads, holding one entry per CDR3 protein. The sample lists just under 350,000 distinct CDR3 sequences; 14% to 15% were seen once. Specimen: blood, either unsorted or a sorted T cell fraction (not recorded which). These receptors originate from a male donor with ankylosing spondylitis or in good health (not recorded which). Both conserved end residues are part of each CDR3. The D gene is left open where the match is weak. Clone size, where shown, is once, few, many, or a class for clones that have expanded.

D: TRBD2; J: TRBJ2-5; V: TRBV7-9; size: NA; DNA: TGTGCCAGCAGCCCGACTAGCAAAGAGACCCAGTACTTC; CDR3: CASSPTSKETQYF
D: NA; J: TRBJ1-1; V: TRBV3-1; size: NA; DNA: TGTGCCAGCAGCCAAGCTAGGAGGGTGGGGGCGGCGAACACTGAAGCTTTCTTT; CDR3: CASSQARRVGAANTEAFF
D: NA; J: TRBJ2-2; V: TRBV19; size: few; DNA: TGTGCCAGTACGGACAGACCGAACACCGGGGAGCTGTTTTTT; CDR3: CASTDRPNTGELFF
D: NA; J: TRBJ1-1; V: TRBV7-9; size: NA; DNA: TGTGCCAGCAGGACGCCCCGTAAGAACACTGAAGCTTTCTTT; CDR3: CASRTPRKNTEAFF
D: TRBD1; J: TRBJ1-1; V: TRBV27; size: many; DNA: TGTGCCAGCAGTTTGGTCCCACCAAGACAGGGGGGGACTGAAGCTTTCTTT; CDR3: CASSLVPPRQGGTEAFF
D: NA; J: TRBJ2-7; V: TRBV6-6; size: NA; DNA: TGTGCCACTGCGGGGTCCCCCCTCTACGAGCAGTACTTC; CDR3: CATAGSPLYEQYF
D: NA; J: TRBJ1-1; V: TRBV5-1; size: few; DNA: TGCGCCAGCAGCTTGGGGGATTTGATGAACACTGAAGCTTTCTTT; CDR3: CASSLGDLMNTEAFF
D: NA; J: TRBJ2-1; V: TRBV5-1; size: NA; DNA: TGCGCCAGCAGCTTGTTACAGGCCAATGAGCAGTTCTTC; CDR3: CASSLLQANEQFF
D: NA; J: TRBJ2-1; V: TRBV4-1; size: NA; DNA: TGCGCCAGCAGCCAGTCGGGACACAGCAATGAGCAGTTCTTC; CDR3: CASSQSGHSNEQFF
D: TRBD2; J: TRBJ2-1; V: TRBV5-1; size: few; DNA: TGCGCCAGCAGCTTGGGGAGCGGGGGGGGCTACAATGAGCAGTTCTTC; CDR3: CASSLGSGGGYNEQFF
D: TRBD1; J: TRBJ2-5; V: TRBV5-1; size: NA; DNA: TGCGCCACCCACCCAGGGGGCGGCGAGACCCAGTACTTC; CDR3: CATHPGGGETQYF
D: TRBD1; J: TRBJ2-7; V: TRBV6-5; size: NA; DNA: TGTGCCAGCAGTTCCCGGACAGGACCAAGCTCCTACGAGCAGTACTTC; CDR3: CASSSRTGPSSYEQYF
D: NA; J: TRBJ2-1; V: TRBV12-3/TRBV12-4; size: NA; DNA: TGTGCCAGCAGCGACACTACAGTCGGGGGCCCCCCGGACAATGAGCAGTTCTTC; CDR3: CASSDTTVGGPPDNEQFF
D: TRBD2; J: TRBJ2-1; V: TRBV16; size: few; DNA: TGTGCCAGCAGAGAGACGAGCGGGGGGGCCGGGAATGAGCAGTTCTTC; CDR3: CASRETSGGAGNEQFF
D: NA; J: TRBJ2-7; V: TRBV5-1; size: NA; DNA: TGCGCCAGCAGCTTGGACTCCCCAATGTACGAGCAGTACTTC; CDR3: CASSLDSPMYEQYF
D: NA; J: TRBJ2-1; V: TRBV5-1; size: NA; DNA: TGCGCCAGCAGCTTAAGGGAGTTCGGTGAGCAGTTCTTC; CDR3: CASSLREFGEQFF
D: TRBD1; J: TRBJ2-7; V: TRBV5-6; size: NA; DNA: TGTGCCAGCAGCTTGTTGGGGACAGGCCTTTCCTACGAGCAGTACTTC; CDR3: CASSLLGTGLSYEQYF
D: TRBD1; J: TRBJ2-7; V: TRBV19; size: few; DNA: TGTGCCAGTAGTATTCTCGAACAGGGGGGCAACGAGCAGTACTTC; CDR3: CASSILEQGGNEQYF
D: NA; J: TRBJ1-5; V: TRBV12-3/TRBV12-4; size: many; DNA: TGTGCCAGCAGCGCAGTTAATAGCAATCAGCCCCAGCATTTT; CDR3: CASSAVNSNQPQHF
D: TRBD2; J: TRBJ2-1; V: TRBV6-5; size: few; DNA: TGTGCCAGCAGTTACTCGGGGACTAGCGGGAGTATCGGCAATGAGCAGTTCTTC; CDR3: CASSYSGTSGSIGNEQFF
D: NA; J: TRBJ2-5; V: TRBV11-2; size: few; DNA: TGTGCCAGCAGCTTAATGGGGGGCTTGCAAGAGACCCAGTACTTC; CDR3: CASSLMGGLQETQYF
D: TRBD2; J: TRBJ2-3; V: TRBV12-3/TRBV12-4; size: NA; DNA: TGTGCCAGCAGTTCGACTAGCGGGGGGTCCACAGATACGCAGTATTTT; CDR3: CASSSTSGGSTDTQYF
D: NA; J: TRBJ2-2; V: TRBV6-5; size: few; DNA: TGTGCCAGCAGTTACTGGTCCGATAGCGCCTCCGTTCAGCTGTTTTTT; CDR3: CASSYWSDSASVQLFF
D: NA; J: TRBJ2-1; V: TRBV6-6; size: many; DNA: TGTGCCAGCAATAAAGAGGGGCAAGGTGAGCAGTTCTTC; CDR3: CASNKEGQGEQFF
D: NA; J: TRBJ1-2; V: TRBV11-2; size: NA; DNA: TGTGCCAGCAGCAGTTCAGGGGATGGCTACACCTTC; CDR3: CASSSSGDGYTF
D: TRBD1; J: TRBJ2-5; V: TRBV6-1; size: NA; DNA: TGTGCCAGCAAGCTCGGGACAGGGGGGCAAGAGACCCAGTACTTC; CDR3: CASKLGTGGQETQYF
D: TRBD2; J: TRBJ2-5; V: TRBV4-2; size: NA; DNA: TGTGCCAGCAGCCAAGATGTGCTAGCGGGAGGGAGGTTAGAGACCCAGTACTTC; CDR3: CASSQDVLAGGRLETQYF
D: TRBD1; J: TRBJ2-3; V: TRBV4-1; size: few; DNA: TGCGCCAGCAGGCATACAGGGGGCACAGATACGCAGTATTTT; CDR3: CASRHTGGTDTQYF
D: TRBD2; J: TRBJ2-1; V: TRBV20-1; size: once; DNA: TGCAGTGCCCTCTTTAGCGGGAGGGGTTTTAACAATGAGCAGTTCTTC; CDR3: CSALFSGRGFNNEQFF
D: NA; J: TRBJ2-2; V: TRBV14; size: few; DNA: TGTGCCAGCAGCCCACAGGTGGGGGGCACCGGGGAGCTGTTTTTT; CDR3: CASSPQVGGTGELFF
D: NA; J: TRBJ1-1; V: TRBV5-1; size: few; DNA: TGCGCCAGCAGCTTGGCGCAGAGGAGAGACACTGAAGCTTTCTTT; CDR3: CASSLAQRRDTEAFF
D: TRBD2; J: TRBJ2-2; V: TRBV19; size: NA; DNA: TGTGCCAGTAGTATTCCCCCTCCTACAACTAGCGGGAGGGTCACCGGGGAGCTGTTTTTT; CDR3: CASSIPPPTTSGRVTGELFF
D: NA; J: TRBJ1-2; V: TRBV29-1; size: NA; DNA: TGCAGCGTTGAGGGCGGTTCGATAAATGGCTACACCTTC; CDR3: CSVEGGSINGYTF
D: NA; J: TRBJ2-3; V: TRBV4-2; size: NA; DNA: TGTGCCAGCAGCCGCTCGACAGAAGATACGCAGTATTTT; CDR3: CASSRSTEDTQYF
D: NA; J: TRBJ2-3; V: TRBV12-3/TRBV12-4; size: few; DNA: TGTGCCAGCACCTTGTGGGAAGGAGACACAGATACGCAGTATTTT; CDR3: CASTLWEGDTDTQYF
D: NA; J: TRBJ2-7; V: TRBV4-1; size: NA; DNA: TGCGCCAGCAGCCAAGCCGGGACACTTCTCTCCTACGAGCAGTACTTC; CDR3: CASSQAGTLLSYEQYF
D: NA; J: TRBJ2-3; V: TRBV7-9; size: few; DNA: TGTGCCAGCAGCCCGCACAGCACTAGCACAGATACGCAGTATTTT; CDR3: CASSPHSTSTDTQYF
D: NA; J: TRBJ1-2; V: TRBV29-1; size: NA; DNA: TGCAGCGTTGACCCGACGGGGCAGAGCTATGGCTACACCTTC; CDR3: CSVDPTGQSYGYTF
D: NA; J: TRBJ2-5; V: TRBV29-1; size: few; DNA: TGCAGCGTTCTTACAGGGTTAACCCAGTACTTC; CDR3: CSVLTGLTQYF
D: TRBD2; J: TRBJ2-3; V: TRBV20-1; size: NA; DNA: TGCAGTGCTGGGACTAGCAGCGGCACAGATACGCAGTATTTT; CDR3: CSAGTSSGTDTQYF
D: NA; J: TRBJ1-1; V: TRBV6-2/TRBV6-3; size: NA; DNA: TGTGCCAGCAAAAGTGGGAACACTGAAGCTTTCTTT; CDR3: CASKSGNTEAFF
D: NA; J: TRBJ2-7; V: TRBV3-1; size: few; DNA: TGTGCCAGCGCTGCGGGGGCCCCACCCTACGAGCAGTACTTC; CDR3: CASAAGAPPYEQYF
D: NA; J: TRBJ2-3; V: TRBV12-3/TRBV12-4; size: NA; DNA: TGTGCCAGCAGTGCTGGAATTGTGGCAGCGGAAGATACGCAGTATTTT; CDR3: CASSAGIVAAEDTQYF
D: NA; J: TRBJ1-5; V: TRBV7-2; size: NA; DNA: TGTGCCAGCAGCTGGGATGGGGTGACGGCTCAGCCCCAGCATTTT; CDR3: CASSWDGVTAQPQHF
D: NA; J: TRBJ2-4; V: TRBV12-3/TRBV12-4; size: few; DNA: TGTGCCAGCAGTCCCGGGCCAAAAAACATTCAGTACTTC; CDR3: CASSPGPKNIQYF